A single sample gave rise to the 17 T cell receptor beta chains below, sequenced in a study of T-cell reconstitution after alpha-beta-depleted transplantation in children. Researchers prepared the TCRbeta library using unique molecular identifiers, the study reports. TCRdb reprocessed the PCR reads with MiXCR, giving one entry per CDR3 protein. In the table there are 450,000 to 550,000 distinct CDR3 sequences, about an eighth of which are singletons. The sequencing used PBMCs, mostly from graft donor cells, collected 180 days after TCRalphabeta/CD19-depleted stem cell transplant. Receptors originate from a female patient between 2 and 15 years old who had a stem cell transplant for aplastic anemia, so the T cells may come from the graft donor.

This clonotype has a handful of counts. The chain recombines TRBV11-1 with TRBJ2-3; D is unresolved. Deletions cut 5 bases from V and 0 bases from J, with 12 bases between. This CDR3 contains 15 residues. CDR1 SGHAT and CDR2 FQDESV come from the germline V gene (reference sequence). The chain's CDR3 is CASSAGGPSTDTQYF. The CDR3 DNA sequence: TGTGCCAGCAGCGCCGGCGGTCCTAGCACAGATACGCAGTATTTT. The variable domain in full, with the rest retrieved from reference TRBV11-1 and TRBJ2-3, is EAEVAQSPRYKITEKSQAVAFWCDPISGHATLYWYRQILGQGPELLVQFQDESVVDDSQLPKDRFSAERLKGVDSTLKIQPAELGDSAMYLCASSAGGPSTDTQYFGPGTRLTVL.

The chain recombines TRBV10-3 with TRBJ2-7; 7 positions match TRBD1. The germline V gene encodes CDR1 ENHRY and CDR2 SYGVKD. With 6 bases clipped from V and 2 bases from J, the junction kept 10 bases outside the gene matches. CDR3 length equals 15 residues. The CDR3 protein is CAIRGTGTETYEQYF. In nucleotides, the CDR3 is TGTGCCATCAGGGGAACCGGGACAGAGACCTACGAGCAGTACTTC.

The sample holds many counts of this clonotype. The chain employs TRBV27 and TRBJ1-2, with D possibly matching TRBD1 (5 bases). V was clipped by 3 bases and J by 9 bases, with 17 bases between them. CDR3 length equals 14 residues. In germline, CDR1 is MNHEY, CDR2 SMNVEV (reference sequence). The CDR3 protein is CASSFVRDGPCYTF. Written as DNA, the CDR3 is TGTGCCAGCAGTTTTGTTAGGGACGGCCCCTGCTACACCTTC.

Many counts were recorded for this clonotype. The chain is built from TRBV6-2 or TRBV6-3 and TRBJ2-1; D is perhaps TRBD1 (6 bases). The ends were cut back, 2 bases at V and 8 bases at J, with 22 bases in the middle. CDR1 is MNHEY, CDR2 SVGEGT, per germline. The CDR3 sequence is 17 residues long. Here the CDR3 DNA reads TGTGCCAGCAGTTACGAGGTGTTAAGCGGCGAGGGGGATGAGCAGTTCTTC. Residues: CASSYEVLSGEGDEQFF.

Only a few counts were recorded for this clonotype. This chain uses TRBV12-3 or TRBV12-4 with TRBJ2-1; 12 nucleotides line up with TRBD2. The CDR3 covers 14 residues. With V trimmed by 6 bases and J by 7 bases, 4 bases remained unmatched. The CDR3 loop reads CASRTSGRRNEQFF. Written as DNA, the CDR3 is TGTGCCAGCAGAACTAGCGGGAGGAGGAATGAGCAGTTCTTC.

This clonotype was seen only a few times. This chain links TRBV6-6 with TRBJ2-7; the D gene could be TRBD1 or TRBD2 (5 bases each). The CDR3 extends over 11 amino acids. CDR1 is MNHNY, CDR2 SVGAGI, per germline (reference sequence). V was clipped by 5 bases and J by 9 bases, with 11 bases between them. The CDR3 loop is CASSAEGRQYV. As DNA, the CDR3 is TGTGCCAGCAGTGCAGAGGGGAGGCAGTACGTC.

The rearrangement uses TRBV20-1 and TRBJ2-2; tentative D call: TRBD2 (5 bases). Trimming shortened V by 3 bases and J by 6 bases, and 14 bases separated the two germline ends. Germline V gives CDR1 DFQATT, CDR2 SNEGSKA (reference sequence). The CDR3 length is 14 residues. CDR3 residues: CSASGRGFPGELFF. CDR3 bases: TGCAGTGCTAGTGGCCGGGGTTTCCCCGGGGAGCTGTTTTTT.

This clonotype was recorded many times. The chain is built from TRBV7-6 and TRBJ2-7; TRBD1 is a possible D gene (5 bases). The CDR3 covers 13 residues. V lost 1 base, J lost 7 bases, and 11 bases lay in between. Germline V gene sequence: CDR1 SGHVS, CDR2 FNYEAQ. The CDR3: CASSLEQGREQYF. Written as DNA, the CDR3 is TGTGCCAGCAGCTTAGAGCAGGGTAGGGAGCAGTACTTC.

This clonotype has more than one count but fewer than ten. The chain recombines TRBV7-9 with TRBJ1-1; D gene unclear. Germline CDR1 reads SEHNR; CDR2 reads FQNEAQ (reference sequence). The length of the CDR3 is 13 residues. V lost 5 bases, J lost 5 bases, and 12 bases lay in between. The CDR3: CASSRTEPTEAFF. The CDR3 region has the DNA TGTGCCAGCAGCAGAACCGAACCAACTGAAGCTTTCTTT.

This clonotype was counted a few times. V usage is TRBV11-2 and J usage is TRBJ1-2; D gene uncertain. CDR1 and CDR2 (germline): SGHAT, FQNNGV. The CDR3 runs 14 residues. The germline V and J ends were trimmed by 5 bases and 3 bases, with 13 bases remaining between them. The CDR3 nucleotides read TGTGCCAGCAGCCCCCTCGACGGCTACTATGGCTACACCTTC. Translated: CASSPLDGYYGYTF.

The chain links TRBV20-1 to TRBJ1-3, with D unclear. The CDR3 runs to 17 residues. Germline V gene lookup returns CDR1 DFQATT and CDR2 SNEGSKA (reference sequence). V was pared by 0 bases and J by 1 base, with 16 bases between. Here the CDR3 reads CSARDLGRPPSGNTIYF. In nucleotides, the CDR3 is TGCAGTGCTAGAGATCTCGGCCGACCTCCTTCTGGAAACACCATATATTTT.

This clonotype was counted a few times. CDR3: CASRPKGQPQHF. In DNA form, the CDR3 reads TGTGCCAGCAGGCCGAAGGGACAGCCCCAGCATTTT. The rearrangement uses TRBV12-3 or TRBV12-4 and TRBJ1-5; D remains ambiguous. This CDR3 has 12 residues. V gave up 6 bases and J gave up 7 bases, with 10 bases separating them.

This clonotype has more than one count but fewer than ten. The chain recombines TRBV6-5 with TRBJ2-1, with TRBD2 matching 9 bases. Germline values: CDR1 MNHEY, CDR2 SVGAGI. V shed 2 bases and J 8 bases; nucleotides not matched to a gene: 7. The CDR3 is 15 amino acids. The DNA of the CDR3 is TGTGCCAGCAGTTACGTGGCGGGAGGGGCCCATGAGCAGTTCTTC. As protein: CASSYVAGGAHEQFF.

This clonotype came up a few times. The chain couples TRBV5-5 to TRBJ2-7, with 9 positions matching TRBD2. The CDR3 is 15 residues long. Germline CDR1 is SGHKS and CDR2 is YYEKEE (reference sequence). Germline trimming cut 0 bases from V and 3 bases from J; bases unmatched to any gene: 4. In DNA, the CDR3 is TGTGCCAGCAGCTTGGATCTAGCGGGACTCTACGAGCAGTACGTC. This gives the protein CASSLDLAGLYEQYV.

This clonotype was observed a handful of times. The chain carries TRBV24-1 and TRBJ2-7; D is possibly TRBD1 (6 bases). CDR1 and CDR2 (germline): KGHDR, SFDVKD. The length of the CDR3 is 11 residues. With 10 bases removed from V and 5 bases from J, the gap between germline ends came to 11 bases. CDR3 nucleotides: TGTGCCACAGCTACAGGGCACGAGCAGTACTTC. Its translation: CATATGHEQYF.

J is TRBJ2-1 and V is TRBV6-5; 12 positions match TRBD2. Germline CDR1 reads MNHEY; CDR2 reads SVGAGI. CDR3 length: 16 amino acids. With V trimmed by 5 bases and J by 9 bases, 11 bases remained unmatched. The CDR3 spells CASSPSSGRALSEQFF. CDR3 nucleotides: TGTGCCAGCAGTCCTTCTAGCGGGAGGGCCTTAAGTGAGCAGTTCTTC.

In this sample, this clonotype turned up a few times. The V call is TRBV3-1, the J call TRBJ2-3, with 8 bases identical to TRBD2. V shed 4 bases and J 2 bases; nucleotides not matched to a gene: 5. The CDR3 spans 15 residues. Germline assignment: CDR1 LGHDT and CDR2 YNNKEL (reference sequence). The CDR3 loop reads CASSPTSGYTDTQYF. The DNA of the CDR3 is TGTGCCAGCAGCCCTACTAGCGGCTACACAGATACGCAGTATTTT.